The clone carrying this TCR beta chain has just a few counts. PCR involved 60 Vbeta and 13 Jbeta primers. The repertoire was sequenced with immunoSEQ multiplex PCR; TCRdb's copy has only in-frame clones and lacks some. The sample has some 110,000 clones; about 80% are singletons. The data derive from a study of cytomegalovirus exposure and HLA in healthy donors. The sample taken for sequencing was PBMCs. The receptor comes from a man aged 45-65 years in good health and CMV-seropositive.

In DNA form, the CDR3 reads TGCGCCAGCAGTCAGGGTGCAGGAGGAAACACCATATATTTT. As protein: CASSQGAGGNTIYF. The chain couples TRBV5-1 to TRBJ1-3; weak D call: TRBD1 (5 bases). The CDR3 contains 14 residues. V was cut by 5 bases and J by 4 bases, with 13 bases left in between. The germline V gene encodes CDR1 SGHRS and CDR2 YFSETQ.